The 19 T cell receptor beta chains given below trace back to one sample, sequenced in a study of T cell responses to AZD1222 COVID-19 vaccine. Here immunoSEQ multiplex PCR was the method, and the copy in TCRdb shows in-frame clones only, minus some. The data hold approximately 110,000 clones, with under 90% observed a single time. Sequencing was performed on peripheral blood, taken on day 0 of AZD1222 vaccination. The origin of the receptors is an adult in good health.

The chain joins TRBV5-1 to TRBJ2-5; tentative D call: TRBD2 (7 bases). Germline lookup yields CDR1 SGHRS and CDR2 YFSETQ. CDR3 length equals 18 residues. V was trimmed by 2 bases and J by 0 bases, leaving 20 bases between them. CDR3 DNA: TGCGCCAGCAGCTTCGGGGGGCGCGGGGGACGGTACCAAGAGACCCAGTACTTC. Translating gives CASSFGGRGGRYQETQYF.

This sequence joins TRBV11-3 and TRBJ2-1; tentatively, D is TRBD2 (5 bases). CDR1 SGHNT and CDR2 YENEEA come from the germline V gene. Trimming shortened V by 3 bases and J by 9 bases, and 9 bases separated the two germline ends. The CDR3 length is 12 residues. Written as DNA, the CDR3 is TGTGCCAGCAGCTTGGGAGTCGGTGAGCAGTTCTTC. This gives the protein CASSLGVGEQFF.

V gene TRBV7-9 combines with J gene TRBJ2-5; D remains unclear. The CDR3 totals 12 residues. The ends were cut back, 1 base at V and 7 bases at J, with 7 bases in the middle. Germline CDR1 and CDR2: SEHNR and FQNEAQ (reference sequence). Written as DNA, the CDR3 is TGTGCCAGCAGCTTAGACCTAGTGACCCAGTACTTC. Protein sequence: CASSLDLVTQYF.

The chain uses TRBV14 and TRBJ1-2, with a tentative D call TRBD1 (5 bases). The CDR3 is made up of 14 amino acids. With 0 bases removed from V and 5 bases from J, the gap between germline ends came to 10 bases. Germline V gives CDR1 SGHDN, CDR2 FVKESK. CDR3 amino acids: CASSQEGQGYGYTF. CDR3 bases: TGTGCCAGCAGCCAAGAAGGGCAGGGATATGGCTACACCTTC.

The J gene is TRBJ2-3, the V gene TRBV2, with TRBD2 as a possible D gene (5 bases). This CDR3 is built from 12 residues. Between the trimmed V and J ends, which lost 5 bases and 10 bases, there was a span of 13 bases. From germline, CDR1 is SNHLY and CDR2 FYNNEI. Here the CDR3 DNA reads TGTGCCAGCAGTACCCCCGCCGGGGCGCAGTATTTT. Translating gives CASSTPAGAQYF.

CDR3: CASSYNRGYEQYF. The CDR3 bases are TGTGCCAGCAGCTACAACCGGGGGTACGAGCAGTACTTC. The chain combines TRBV7-2 with TRBJ2-7, with D possibly TRBD2 on 6 matching bases. This CDR3 has 13 amino acids. V lost 4 bases and J lost 4, with 11 bases in between. Germline V gene sequence: CDR1 SGHTA, CDR2 FQGNSA.

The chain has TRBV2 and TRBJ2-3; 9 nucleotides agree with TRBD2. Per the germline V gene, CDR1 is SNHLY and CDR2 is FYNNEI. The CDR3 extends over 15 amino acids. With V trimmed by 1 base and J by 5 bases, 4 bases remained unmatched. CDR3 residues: CASSEGVAGVDTQYF. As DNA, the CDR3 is TGTGCCAGCAGTGAAGGTGTAGCGGGAGTAGATACGCAGTATTTT.

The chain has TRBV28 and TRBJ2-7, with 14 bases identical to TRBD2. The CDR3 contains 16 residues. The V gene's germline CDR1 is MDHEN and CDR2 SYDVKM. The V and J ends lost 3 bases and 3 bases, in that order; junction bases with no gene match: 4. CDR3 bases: TGTGCCAGCAGTTTTTCCGGGACTAGCGGGAGCTACGAGCAGTACTTC. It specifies CASSFSGTSGSYEQYF.

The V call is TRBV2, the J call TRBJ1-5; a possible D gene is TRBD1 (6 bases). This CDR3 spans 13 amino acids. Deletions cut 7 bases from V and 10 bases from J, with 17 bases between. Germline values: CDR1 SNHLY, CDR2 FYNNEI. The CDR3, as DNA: TGTGCCAGCACACAGGGCGGTGGAGGACCCCAGCATTTT. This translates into CASTQGGGGPQHF.

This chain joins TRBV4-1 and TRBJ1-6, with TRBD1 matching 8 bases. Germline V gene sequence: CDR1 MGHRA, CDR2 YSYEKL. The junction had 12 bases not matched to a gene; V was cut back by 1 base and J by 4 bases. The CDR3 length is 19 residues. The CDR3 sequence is CASSQGAAGTGLYNSPLHF. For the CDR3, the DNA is TGCGCCAGCAGCCAAGGCGCGGCCGGGACAGGTCTTTATAATTCACCCCTCCACTTT.

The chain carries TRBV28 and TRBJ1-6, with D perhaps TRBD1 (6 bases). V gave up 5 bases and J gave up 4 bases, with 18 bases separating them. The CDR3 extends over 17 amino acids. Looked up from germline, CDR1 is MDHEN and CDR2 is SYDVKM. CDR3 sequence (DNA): TGTGCCAGCAGTCCTCCCCACGGACAGAATTATAATTCACCCCTCCACTTT. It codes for CASSPPHGQNYNSPLHF. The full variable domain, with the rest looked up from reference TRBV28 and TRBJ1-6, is DVKVTQSSRYLVKRTGEKVFLECVQDMDHENMFWYRQDPGLGLRLIYFSYDVKMKEKGDIPEGYSVSREKKERFSLILESASTNQTSMYLCASSPPHGQNYNSPLHFGNGTRLTVT.

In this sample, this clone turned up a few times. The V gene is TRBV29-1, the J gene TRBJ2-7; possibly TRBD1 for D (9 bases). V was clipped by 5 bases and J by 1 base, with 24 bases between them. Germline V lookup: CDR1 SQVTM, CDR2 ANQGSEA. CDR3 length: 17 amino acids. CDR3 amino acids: CSVSGGTGTAPSYEQYF. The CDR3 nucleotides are TGCAGCGTTTCGGGAGGGACAGGGACCGCGCCGTCCTACGAGCAGTACTTC.

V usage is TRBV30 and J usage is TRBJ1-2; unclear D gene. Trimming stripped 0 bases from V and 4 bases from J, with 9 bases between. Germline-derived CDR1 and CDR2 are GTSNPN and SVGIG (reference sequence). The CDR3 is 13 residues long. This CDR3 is CAWSVAAIYGYTF. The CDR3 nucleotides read TGTGCCTGGAGTGTGGCGGCCATCTATGGCTACACCTTC.

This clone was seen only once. The chain's CDR3 is CASRRGAGLEQYF. Written as DNA, the CDR3 is TGTGCCAGTCGAAGGGGGGCAGGACTCGAGCAGTACTTC. V gene TRBV27 combines with J gene TRBJ2-7; D might be TRBD1 or TRBD2, each matching 6 bases. The CDR3 has 13 residues. CDR1 is MNHEY, CDR2 SMNVEV, per germline (reference sequence). V lost 9 bases and J lost 6, with 18 bases in between.

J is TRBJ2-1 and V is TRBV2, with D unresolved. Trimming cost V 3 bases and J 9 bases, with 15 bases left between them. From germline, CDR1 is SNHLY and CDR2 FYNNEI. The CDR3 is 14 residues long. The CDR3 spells CASSDLVFGIEQFF. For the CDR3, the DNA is TGTGCCAGCAGTGATTTGGTATTTGGGATTGAGCAGTTCTTC.

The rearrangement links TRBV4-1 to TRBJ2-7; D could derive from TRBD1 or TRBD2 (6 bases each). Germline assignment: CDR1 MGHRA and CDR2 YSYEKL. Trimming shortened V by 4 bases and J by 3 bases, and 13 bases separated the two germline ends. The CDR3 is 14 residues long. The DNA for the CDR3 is TGCGCCAGCAGCCGAGGGGGACTCGACTACGAGCAGTACTTC. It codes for CASSRGGLDYEQYF.

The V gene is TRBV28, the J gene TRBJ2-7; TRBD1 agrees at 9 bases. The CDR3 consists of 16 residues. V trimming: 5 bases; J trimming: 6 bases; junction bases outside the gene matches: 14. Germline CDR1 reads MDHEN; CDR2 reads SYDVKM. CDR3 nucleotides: TGTGCCAGCAGTCCTCTCCAGACCGGGACAGGGCCCGAGCAGTACTTC. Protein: CASSPLQTGTGPEQYF.

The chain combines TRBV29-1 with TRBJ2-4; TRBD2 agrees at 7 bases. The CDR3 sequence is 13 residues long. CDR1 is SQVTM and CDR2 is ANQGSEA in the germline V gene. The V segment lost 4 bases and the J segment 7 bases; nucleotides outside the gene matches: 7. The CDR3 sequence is CSVGEGPGNIQYF. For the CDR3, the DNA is TGCAGCGTTGGGGAGGGACCTGGGAACATTCAGTACTTC.

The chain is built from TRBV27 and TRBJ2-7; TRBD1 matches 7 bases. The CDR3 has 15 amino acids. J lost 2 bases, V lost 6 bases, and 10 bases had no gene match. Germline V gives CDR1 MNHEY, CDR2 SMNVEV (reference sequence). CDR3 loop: CASSPTPGQTYEQYF. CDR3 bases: TGTGCCAGCAGCCCGACACCGGGACAGACCTACGAGCAGTACTTC.